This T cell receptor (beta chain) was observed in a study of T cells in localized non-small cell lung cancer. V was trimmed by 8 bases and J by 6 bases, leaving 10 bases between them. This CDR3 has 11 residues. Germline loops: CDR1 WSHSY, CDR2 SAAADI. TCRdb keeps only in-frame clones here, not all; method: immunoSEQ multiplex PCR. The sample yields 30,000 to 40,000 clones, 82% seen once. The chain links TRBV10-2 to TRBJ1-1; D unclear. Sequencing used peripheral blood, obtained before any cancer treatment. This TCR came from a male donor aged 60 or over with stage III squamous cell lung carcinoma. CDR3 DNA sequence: TGCGCCAGCCGGATTGGGGCTGAAGCTTTCTTT. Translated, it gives CASRIGAEAFF.